This TCR beta chain emerged from a study of cytomegalovirus exposure and HLA in healthy donors. Researchers ran the PCR with 60 Vbeta and 13 Jbeta primers. Profiling relied on immunoSEQ multiplex PCR, and the TCRdb table lists in-frame clones only, not all of them. There are 80,000 to 100,000 clones in the sample; approximately 71% occur only once, and around 15% lies in the top ten. The sample holds a few counts of this clone. Looked up from germline, CDR1 is SGHDT and CDR2 is YYEEEE. The CDR3 is 13 residues long. V gave up 3 bases and J gave up 3 bases, with 9 bases separating them. Sample: PBMCs. The V and J genes are TRBV5-6 and TRBJ1-2, with unresolved D. This TCR was sampled from a woman aged 18-35 years in good health and CMV-seropositive. The CDR3 sequence: CASSSWADYGYTF. In DNA form, the CDR3 reads TGTGCCAGCAGCTCATGGGCAGACTATGGCTACACCTTC.